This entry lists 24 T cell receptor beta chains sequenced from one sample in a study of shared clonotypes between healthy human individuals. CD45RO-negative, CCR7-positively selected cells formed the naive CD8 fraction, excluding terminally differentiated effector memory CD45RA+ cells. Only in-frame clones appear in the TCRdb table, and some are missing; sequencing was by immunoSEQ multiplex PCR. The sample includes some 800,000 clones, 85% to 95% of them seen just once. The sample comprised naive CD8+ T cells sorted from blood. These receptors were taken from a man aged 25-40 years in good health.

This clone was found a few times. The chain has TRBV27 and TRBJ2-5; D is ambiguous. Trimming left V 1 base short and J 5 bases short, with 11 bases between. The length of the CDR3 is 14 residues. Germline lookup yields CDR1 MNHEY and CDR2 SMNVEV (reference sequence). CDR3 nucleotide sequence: TGTGCCAGCAGTTTATTAGACCCTCCGGAGACCCAGTACTTC. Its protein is CASSLLDPPETQYF.

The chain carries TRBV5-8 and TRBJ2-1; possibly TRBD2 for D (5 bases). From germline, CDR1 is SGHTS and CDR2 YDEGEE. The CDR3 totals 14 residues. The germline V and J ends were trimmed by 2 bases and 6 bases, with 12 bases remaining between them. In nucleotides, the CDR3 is TGTGCCAGCAGCTTCGGAGGAGTAGGCAATGAGCAGTTCTTC. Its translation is CASSFGGVGNEQFF.

The CDR3 sequence: CASSLPTVDRPLNYGYTF. The CDR3 region has the DNA TGCGCCAGCAGCCTGCCTACCGTGGACAGACCTCTTAACTATGGCTACACCTTC. This chain links TRBV4-1 with TRBJ1-2; D may be TRBD1 (6 bases). V was cut by 4 bases and J by 1 base, with 22 bases left in between. CDR1 is MGHRA and CDR2 is YSYEKL in the germline V gene. The CDR3 is 18 amino acids.

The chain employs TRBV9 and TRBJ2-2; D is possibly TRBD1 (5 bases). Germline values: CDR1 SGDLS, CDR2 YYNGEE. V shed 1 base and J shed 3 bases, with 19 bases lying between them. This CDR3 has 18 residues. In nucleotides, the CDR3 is TGTGCCAGCAGCGTACCCAAAACAACAGGTCTTGACACCGGGGAGCTGTTTTTT. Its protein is CASSVPKTTGLDTGELFF.

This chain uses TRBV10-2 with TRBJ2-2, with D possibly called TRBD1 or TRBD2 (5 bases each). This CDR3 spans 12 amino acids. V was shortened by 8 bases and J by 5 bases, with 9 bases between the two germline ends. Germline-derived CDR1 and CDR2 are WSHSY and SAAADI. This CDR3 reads CASHWGTGELFF. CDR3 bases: TGCGCCAGCCACTGGGGGACCGGGGAGCTGTTTTTT.

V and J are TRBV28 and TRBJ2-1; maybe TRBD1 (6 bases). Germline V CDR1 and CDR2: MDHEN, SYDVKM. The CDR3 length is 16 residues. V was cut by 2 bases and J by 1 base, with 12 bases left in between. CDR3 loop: CASSLLYRDSYNEQFF. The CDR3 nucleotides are TGTGCCAGCAGTTTACTATACAGGGATTCCTACAATGAGCAGTTCTTC.

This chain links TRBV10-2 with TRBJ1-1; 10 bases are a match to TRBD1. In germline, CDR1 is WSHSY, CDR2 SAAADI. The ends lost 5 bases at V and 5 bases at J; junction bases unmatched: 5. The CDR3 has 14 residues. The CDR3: CASSWDRGGTEAFF. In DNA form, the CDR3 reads TGCGCCAGCAGTTGGGACAGGGGAGGGACTGAAGCTTTCTTT.

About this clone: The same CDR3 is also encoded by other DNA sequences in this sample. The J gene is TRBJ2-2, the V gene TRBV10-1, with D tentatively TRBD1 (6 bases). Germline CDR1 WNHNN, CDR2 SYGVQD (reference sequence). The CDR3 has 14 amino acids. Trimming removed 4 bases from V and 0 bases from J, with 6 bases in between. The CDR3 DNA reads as TGCGCCAGCAGTGGGACAGCGAACACCGGGGAGCTGTTTTTT. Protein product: CASSGTANTGELFF.

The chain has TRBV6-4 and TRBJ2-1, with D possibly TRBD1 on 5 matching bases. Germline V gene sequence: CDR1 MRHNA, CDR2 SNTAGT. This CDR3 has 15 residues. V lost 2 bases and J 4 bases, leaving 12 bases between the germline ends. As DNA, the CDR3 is TGTGCCAGCAGTGACGGGCGGCAGGGTTACAATGAGCAGTTCTTC. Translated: CASSDGRQGYNEQFF.

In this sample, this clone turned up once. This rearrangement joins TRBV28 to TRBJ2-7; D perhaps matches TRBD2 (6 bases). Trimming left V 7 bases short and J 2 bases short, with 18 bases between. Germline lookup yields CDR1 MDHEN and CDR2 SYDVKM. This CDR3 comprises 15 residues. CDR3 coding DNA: TGTGCCAGCACCCGGGGGAAGGAGAAGACCTACGAGCAGTACTTC. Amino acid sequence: CASTRGKEKTYEQYF.

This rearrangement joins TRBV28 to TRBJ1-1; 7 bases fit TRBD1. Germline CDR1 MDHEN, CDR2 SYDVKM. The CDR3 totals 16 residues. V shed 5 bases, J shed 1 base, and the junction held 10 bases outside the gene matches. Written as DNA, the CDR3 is TGTGCCAGCAGTCCCTACCAGGGGGTAACGAACACTGAAGCTTTCTTT. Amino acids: CASSPYQGVTNTEAFF.

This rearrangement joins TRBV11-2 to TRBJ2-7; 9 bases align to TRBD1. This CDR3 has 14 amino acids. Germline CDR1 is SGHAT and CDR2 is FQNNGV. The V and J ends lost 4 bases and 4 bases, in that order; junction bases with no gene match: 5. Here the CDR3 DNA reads TGTGCCAGCAGCTCGAAACAGGGGGCATACGAGCAGTACTTC. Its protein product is CASSSKQGAYEQYF.

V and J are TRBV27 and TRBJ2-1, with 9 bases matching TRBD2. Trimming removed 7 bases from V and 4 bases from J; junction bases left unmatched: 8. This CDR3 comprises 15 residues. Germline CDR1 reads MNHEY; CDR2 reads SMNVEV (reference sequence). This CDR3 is CASKIAGASYNEQFF. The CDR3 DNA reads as TGTGCCAGCAAAATAGCGGGAGCTTCATACAATGAGCAGTTCTTC.

The CDR3, as DNA: TGTGCCAGCAGCTTAAGGACCCTTTCACCCACCGAGGAGCAGTACTTC. Protein: CASSLRTLSPTEEQYF. The genes are TRBV5-5 and TRBJ2-7; D ambiguous. This CDR3 region has 16 residues. The V end was cut by 2 bases, the J end by 7 bases, with 22 bases between. Looked up from germline, CDR1 is SGHKS and CDR2 is YYEKEE (reference sequence).

Here the CDR3 DNA reads TGTGCCAGCAGCTTGGTGACAGCCTCCTACGAGCAGTACTTC. It translates to CASSLVTASYEQYF. The chain couples TRBV5-4 to TRBJ2-7; the D gene is possibly TRBD1 (5 bases). V lost 0 bases, J lost 0 bases, and 7 bases lay in between. Germline-derived CDR1 and CDR2 are SGHNT and YYREEE (reference sequence). CDR3 length: 14 residues.

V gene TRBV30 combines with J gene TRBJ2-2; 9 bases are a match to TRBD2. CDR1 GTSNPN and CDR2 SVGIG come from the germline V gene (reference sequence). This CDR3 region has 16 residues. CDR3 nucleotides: TGTGCTTTTGACTGGGCGGGAGGGCCGATGGCCGGGGAGCTGTTTTTT. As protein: CAFDWAGGPMAGELFF.

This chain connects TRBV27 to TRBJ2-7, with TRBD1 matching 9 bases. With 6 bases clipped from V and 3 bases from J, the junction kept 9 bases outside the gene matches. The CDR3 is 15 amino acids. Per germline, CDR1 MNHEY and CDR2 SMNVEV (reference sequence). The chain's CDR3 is CASSLAGQGYYEQYF. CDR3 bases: TGTGCCAGCAGCTTAGCCGGACAGGGGTACTACGAGCAGTACTTC.

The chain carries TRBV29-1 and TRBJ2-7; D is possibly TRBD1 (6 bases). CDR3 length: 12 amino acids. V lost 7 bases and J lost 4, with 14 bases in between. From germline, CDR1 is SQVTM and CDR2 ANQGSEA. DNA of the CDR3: TGCAGCGCCAACAGGGAAGGTTACGAGCAGTACTTC. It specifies CSANREGYEQYF.

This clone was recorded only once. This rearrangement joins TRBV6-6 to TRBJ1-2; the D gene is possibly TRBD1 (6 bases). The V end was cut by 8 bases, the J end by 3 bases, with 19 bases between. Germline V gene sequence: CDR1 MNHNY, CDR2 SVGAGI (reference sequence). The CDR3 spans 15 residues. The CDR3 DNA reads TGTGCCAGCTATAATACGGCGACAGGAGACTATGGCTACACCTTC. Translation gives CASYNTATGDYGYTF.

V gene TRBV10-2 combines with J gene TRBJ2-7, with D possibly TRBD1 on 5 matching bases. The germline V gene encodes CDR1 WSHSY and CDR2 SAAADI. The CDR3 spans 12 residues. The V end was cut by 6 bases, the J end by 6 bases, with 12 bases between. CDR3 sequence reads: CASSEDSFEQYF. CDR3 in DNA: TGCGCCAGCAGCGAAGACAGTTTCGAGCAGTACTTC.

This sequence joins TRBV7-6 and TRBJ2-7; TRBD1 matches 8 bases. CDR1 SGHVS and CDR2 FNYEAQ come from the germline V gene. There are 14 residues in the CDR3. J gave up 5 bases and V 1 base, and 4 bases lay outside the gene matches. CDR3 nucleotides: TGTGCCAGCAGCTTAGTGCAGGGGGCCCACGAGCAGTACTTC. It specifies CASSLVQGAHEQYF.

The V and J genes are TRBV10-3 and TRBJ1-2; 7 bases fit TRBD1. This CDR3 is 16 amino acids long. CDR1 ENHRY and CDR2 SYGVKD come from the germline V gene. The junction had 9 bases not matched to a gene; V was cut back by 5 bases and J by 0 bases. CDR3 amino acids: CAISPARQGSNYGYTF. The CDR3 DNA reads TGTGCCATCAGTCCCGCGAGACAGGGCTCTAACTATGGCTACACCTTC.

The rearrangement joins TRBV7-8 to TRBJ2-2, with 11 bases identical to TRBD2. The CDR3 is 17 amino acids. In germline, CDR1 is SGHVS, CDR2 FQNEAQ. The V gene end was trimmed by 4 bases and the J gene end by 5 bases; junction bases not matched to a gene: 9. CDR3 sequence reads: CASSWGLAGGLTGELFF. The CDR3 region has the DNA TGTGCCAGCAGCTGGGGGCTAGCGGGAGGATTGACCGGGGAGCTGTTTTTT. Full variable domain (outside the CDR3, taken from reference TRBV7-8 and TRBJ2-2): GAGVSQSPRYKVAKRGQDVALRCDPISGHVSLFWYQQALGQGPEFLTYFQNEAQLDKSGLPSDRFFAERPEGSVSTLKIQRTQQEDSAVYLCASSWGLAGGLTGELFFGEGSRLTVL.

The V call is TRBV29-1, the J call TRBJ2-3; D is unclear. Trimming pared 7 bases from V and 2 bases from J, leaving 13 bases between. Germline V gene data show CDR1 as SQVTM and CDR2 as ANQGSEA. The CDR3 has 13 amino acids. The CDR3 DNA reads TGCAGCGAAGCAGGTCCTCACACAGATACGCAGTATTTT. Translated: CSEAGPHTDTQYF.